The 25 T cell receptor beta chains below come from one sample, sequenced in a study of shared clonotypes between healthy human individuals. The method was immunoSEQ multiplex PCR; TCRdb's version includes in-frame clones alone and lacks a portion of them. The sample contains fewer than 2.5 million clones, approximately 94% of which appear only once. Sequencing input: naive CD4+ T cells from PBMCs. Subset given: CD45RA+ positively selected. Receptors were obtained from a man aged 18 to 30 in good health. Some clones in this sample may be carry-over from other donors' samples.

The chain has TRBV2 and TRBJ1-5; D is unresolved. The CDR3 is 14 residues long. The germline V gene has CDR1 SNHLY and CDR2 FYNNEI. V was clipped by 6 bases and J by 4 bases, with 13 bases between them. The CDR3 DNA reads as TGTGCCAGCAGCGGGGATGGAGCAAATCAGCCCCAGCATTTT. As protein: CASSGDGANQPQHF. The full variable domain, completed using reference TRBV2 and TRBJ1-5, is EPEVTQTPSHQVTQMGQEVILRCVPISNHLYFYWYRQILGQKVEFLVSFYNNEISEKSEIFDDQFSVERPDGSNFTLKIRSTKLEDSAMYFCASSGDGANQPQHFGDGTRLSIL.

The genes are TRBV9 and TRBJ2-1; 10 bases are a match to TRBD1. J was trimmed by 9 bases and V by 5 bases; bases with no gene match: 8. Germline CDR1 is SGDLS and CDR2 is YYNGEE. The CDR3 covers 14 residues. CDR3 region: CASRLPTGGVEQFF. In DNA, the CDR3 is TGTGCCAGCAGACTCCCGACAGGGGGCGTTGAGCAGTTCTTC.

The chain joins TRBV28 to TRBJ1-3; D ambiguous. This CDR3 is built from 13 residues. CDR1 MDHEN and CDR2 SYDVKM come from the germline V gene. V lost 7 bases, J lost 0 bases, and 7 bases lay in between. In DNA, the CDR3 is TGTGCCAGCAACCCGAGCTCTGGAAACACCATATATTTT. This codes for CASNPSSGNTIYF.

This rearrangement joins TRBV15 to TRBJ2-3, with 8 bases lining up with TRBD1. V shed 5 bases and J 4 bases; nucleotides not matched to a gene: 8. This CDR3 is built from 15 residues. CDR1 and CDR2 from the germline V gene are LNHNV and YYDKDF (reference sequence). In DNA form, the CDR3 reads TGTGCCACCAGCCCCGGGACAGGCGTTGCAGATACGCAGTATTTT. Its protein is CATSPGTGVADTQYF.

Note on this clone: Within the sample, other DNA sequences also encode this same CDR3. The chain carries TRBV19 and TRBJ2-7; no firm D call. CDR3 length: 13 residues. CDR1 is LNHDA and CDR2 is SQIVND in the germline V gene (reference sequence). Trimming stripped 0 bases from V and 0 bases from J, with 3 bases between. Here the CDR3 DNA reads TGTGCCAGTAGTATAGAAAGCTCCTACGAGCAGTACTTC. It yields the protein CASSIESSYEQYF.

The CDR3 region is CASSSTGFSYNEQFF. CDR3 DNA: TGTGCCAGCAGCTCTACAGGGTTCTCGTACAATGAGCAGTTCTTC. The chain employs TRBV11-2 and TRBJ2-1, with D maybe TRBD1 (6 bases). Germline V gene lookup returns CDR1 SGHAT and CDR2 FQNNGV. V lost 4 bases and J 4 bases, leaving 14 bases between the germline ends. The CDR3 sequence is 15 residues long. Looking up the rest from reference TRBV11-2 and TRBJ2-1 gives the full variable domain: EAGVAQSPRYKIIEKRQSVAFWCNPISGHATLYWYQQILGQGPKLLIQFQNNGVVDDSQLPKDRFSAERLKGVDSTLKIQPAKLEDSAVYLCASSSTGFSYNEQFFGPGTRLTVL.

The V and J genes are TRBV15 and TRBJ1-3; D uncertain. The V gene lost 1 base and the J gene lost 0 bases, with 7 bases spanning the gap. The CDR3 runs 15 residues. Germline CDR1 LNHNV, CDR2 YYDKDF (reference sequence). CDR3 residues: CATSRGASSGNTIYF. Here the CDR3 DNA reads TGTGCCACCAGCAGAGGAGCGAGCTCTGGAAACACCATATATTTT.

The gene calls are TRBV28 and TRBJ2-7, with D uncertain. The CDR3 sequence is 14 residues long. CDR1 is MDHEN, CDR2 SYDVKM, per germline. The V end lost 3 bases, the J end lost 3 bases, and 12 bases lay between the germline ends. The CDR3 here is CASSLSYRGYEQYF. CDR3 coding DNA: TGTGCCAGCAGTTTGTCTTACAGAGGCTACGAGCAGTACTTC.

The chain links TRBV2 to TRBJ1-1; D is unclear. Trimming took 6 bases from V and 8 from J, leaving 10 bases between them. The CDR3 length is 11 residues. The germline V gene has CDR1 SNHLY and CDR2 FYNNEI. CDR3 nucleotide sequence: TGTGCCAGCAGAGATAGGACGGAAGCTTTCTTT. Protein product: CASRDRTEAFF.

This clone was detected only a few times. The chain couples TRBV19 to TRBJ1-5; D is unresolved. CDR3 length: 12 residues. Trimming took off 6 bases at V and 5 bases at J, with 8 bases between the two ends. In germline, CDR1 is LNHDA, CDR2 SQIVND (reference sequence). In DNA, the CDR3 is TGTGCCAGTAGCCAGGAATATCAGCCCCAGCATTTT. Protein sequence: CASSQEYQPQHF. Full variable domain (remainder filled in from reference TRBV19 and TRBJ1-5): DGGITQSPKYLFRKEGQNVTLSCEQNLNHDAMYWYRQDPGQGLRLIYYSQIVNDFQKGDIAEGYSVSREKKESFPLTVTSAQKNPTAFYLCASSQEYQPQHFGDGTRLSIL.

The chain carries TRBV9 and TRBJ2-6, with TRBD1 matching 7 bases. V lost 4 bases and J lost 0; bases outside the gene matches: 19. The CDR3 spans 21 residues. From germline, CDR1 is SGDLS and CDR2 YYNGEE. CDR3 amino acids: CASSPRQGMARGGSGANVLTF. The CDR3 DNA sequence: TGTGCCAGCAGCCCCCGACAGGGAATGGCTCGAGGTGGCTCTGGGGCCAACGTCCTGACTTTC.

This clone was detected once. The CDR3 DNA is TGTGCCAGCAGCGTAACGACAGGGGCGATCACAGATACGCAGTATTTT. This encodes CASSVTTGAITDTQYF. The chain combines TRBV9 with TRBJ2-3, with 8 nucleotides matching TRBD1. V lost 1 base and J lost 2; bases outside the gene matches: 6. The CDR3 length is 16 residues. Germline CDR1 is SGDLS and CDR2 is YYNGEE.

Concerning this clone itself: It may be a read error: a sequence one base away is much more abundant. The same CDR3 also results from other DNA sequences found in this sample. This chain joins TRBV20-1 and TRBJ1-1, with D unclear. Trimming cost V 5 bases and J 1 base, with 5 bases left between them. The CDR3 is made up of 11 amino acids. Germline V CDR1 and CDR2: DFQATT, SNEGSKA (reference sequence). The CDR3 DNA reads as TGCAGTGCTCGAGGGAACACTGAAGCTTTCTTT. Residues: CSARGNTEAFF.

Worth noting for this clone: This CDR3 is also generated by other DNA sequences in the sample. The chain couples TRBV2 to TRBJ1-5; D uncertain. There are 14 residues in the CDR3. CDR1 SNHLY and CDR2 FYNNEI come from the germline V gene. V was clipped by 1 base and J by 0 bases, with 4 bases between them. This CDR3 reads CASSEGHSNQPQHF. The CDR3 DNA reads TGTGCCAGCAGTGAAGGACATAGCAATCAGCCCCAGCATTTT.

The chain employs TRBV5-1 and TRBJ1-4; TRBD1 aligns across 9 bases. This CDR3 is 15 amino acids long. After removal of 2 bases from V and 6 bases from J, the junction contained 5 bases not matched to a gene. Per the germline V gene, CDR1 is SGHRS and CDR2 is YFSETQ. The CDR3 protein is CASSFGDRGDEKLFF. The CDR3 bases are TGCGCCAGCAGCTTCGGCGACAGGGGGGATGAAAAACTGTTTTTT.

This chain joins TRBV4-1 and TRBJ1-4; 7 bases match TRBD1. CDR3 size: 15 residues. The V and J ends lost 2 bases and 6 bases, in that order; junction bases with no gene match: 6. The germline V gene encodes CDR1 MGHRA and CDR2 YSYEKL. The CDR3 coding sequence is TGCGCCAGCAGCCAAAAAACCAGGGGGGATGAAAAACTGTTTTTT. It codes for CASSQKTRGDEKLFF.

The genes are TRBV28 and TRBJ2-3; D uncertain. The CDR3 runs to 14 residues. Per the germline V gene, CDR1 is MDHEN and CDR2 is SYDVKM. The V end lost 3 bases, the J end lost 4 bases, and 11 bases lay between the germline ends. The CDR3 sequence is CASSLGFFPDTQYF. The CDR3 DNA is TGTGCCAGCAGTTTGGGGTTTTTTCCAGATACGCAGTATTTT.

The chain joins TRBV5-4 to TRBJ2-1, with 12 bases matching TRBD2. Per germline, CDR1 SGHNT and CDR2 YYREEE (reference sequence). The CDR3 consists of 14 residues. V shed 1 base and J 8 bases; nucleotides not matched to a gene: 1. The CDR3 DNA sequence: TGTGCCAGCAGCTTGCCTAGCGGGAGGGATGAGCAGTTCTTC. It is translated as CASSLPSGRDEQFF.

The rearrangement uses TRBV28 and TRBJ1-1, with D possibly matching TRBD1 (5 bases). Germline V gives CDR1 MDHEN, CDR2 SYDVKM. CDR3 length: 13 amino acids. The V end lost 10 bases, the J end lost 5 bases, and 17 bases lay between the germline ends. The CDR3 DNA is TGTGCCACCGAGGGGCCCGCGGAGACTGAAGCTTTCTTT. Its translation is CATEGPAETEAFF.

V gene TRBV7-2 combines with J gene TRBJ1-5; no reliable D call. The CDR3 length is 14 residues. V gave up 6 bases and J gave up 5 bases, with 14 bases separating them. Germline CDR1 and CDR2: SGHTA and FQGNSA. CDR3 in amino acids: CASSFAGFDQPQHF. As DNA, the CDR3 is TGTGCCAGCAGTTTTGCGGGATTTGATCAGCCCCAGCATTTT.

CDR3 in DNA: TGTGCCAGCACCCAGGGGGGTGGAAACACCATATATTTT. Its translation: CASTQGGGNTIYF. This chain links TRBV6-6 with TRBJ1-3, with 7 positions matching TRBD1. The V segment lost 7 bases and the J segment 3 bases; nucleotides outside the gene matches: 3. The germline V gene has CDR1 MNHNY and CDR2 SVGAGI (reference sequence). The CDR3 is 13 residues long.

The chain recombines TRBV27 with TRBJ1-4; 9 bases are shared with TRBD1. The CDR3 has 15 amino acids. V shed 10 bases, J shed 8 bases, and the junction held 14 bases outside the gene matches. CDR1 is MNHEY, CDR2 SMNVEV, per germline (reference sequence). The CDR3 region has the DNA TGTGCCACCTCGATTCGGACAGGGGTAGGGGAAAAACTGTTTTTT. Translated, it gives CATSIRTGVGEKLFF.

The rearrangement links TRBV28 to TRBJ1-5; 7 bases map to TRBD1. The germline V gene has CDR1 MDHEN and CDR2 SYDVKM. The ends lost 8 bases at V and 1 base at J; junction bases unmatched: 8. The CDR3 length is 15 residues. Written as DNA, the CDR3 is TGTGCCAGCTGGGACAGCTTGAAGAGCAATCAGCCCCAGCATTTT. Translated: CASWDSLKSNQPQHF. The variable domain in full, completed from reference TRBV28 and TRBJ1-5, reads DVKVTQSSRYLVKRTGEKVFLECVQDMDHENMFWYRQDPGLGLRLIYFSYDVKMKEKGDIPEGYSVSREKKERFSLILESASTNQTSMYLCASWDSLKSNQPQHFGDGTRLSIL.

The chain uses TRBV7-3 and TRBJ2-2; TRBD1 might be the D (6 bases). This CDR3 has 14 residues. Germline CDR1 and CDR2: SGHTA and FQGTGA. V lost 3 bases to trimming and J lost 4 bases, with 9 bases between them. The DNA of the CDR3 is TGTGCCAGCAGCTTGGACAGACGCACCGGGGAGCTGTTTTTT. Protein: CASSLDRRTGELFF. Filled out from reference TRBV7-3 and TRBJ2-2, the complete variable domain reads GAGVSQTPSNKVTEKGKYVELRCDPISGHTALYWYRQSLGQGPEFLIYFQGTGAADDSGLPNDRFFAVRPEGSVSTLKIQRTERGDSAVYLCASSLDRRTGELFFGEGSRLTVL.

The CDR3 DNA reads TGTGCCATCAGACAGGGGGGACCCTTTAACTATGGCTACACCTTC. Residues: CAIRQGGPFNYGYTF. The V call is TRBV10-3, the J call TRBJ1-2; 8 nucleotides line up with TRBD1. Germline values: CDR1 ENHRY, CDR2 SYGVKD. Trimming cost V 6 bases and J 1 base; bases outside gene matches: 7. The CDR3 runs 15 residues.